This entry features one TCR beta chain sequence. This clonotype was recorded many times. Its antigen is currently not known. No quality values exist for individual bases; no much larger clone is one base distant. A case-control design nested within a healthcare worker cohort in London, UK, was used, with weekly nasopharyngeal swab PCR tests and blood sampling performed. Healthcare workers were enrolled in the week of the UK lockdown, from 23 to 31 March 2020, and were followed every week for up to roughly 15 weeks. Library creation used 5' RACE. Instrument on record: NextSeq 500. To correct for sequencing error and PCR bias, the TCR library protocol tagged individual cDNA molecules with unique molecular identifiers. Both TCR alpha and beta chains were sequenced, and tight co-correlation was observed between alpha and beta sequence abundances in each sample. On the authors' methods: Decombinator V4 was used to perform V gene, J gene and CDR3 annotation of TCR sequences. Expanded TCRs were defined as changing significantly between any two time points under a Poisson model with p below 0.0001. Abundances of TCRs were expressed as counts per million after normalisation to the total number of TCRs sequenced in each sample. TRAV1-2 paired with TRAJ12, TRAJ20 or TRAJ33 defined MAIT TCRs, while TRAV10 paired with TRAJ18 defined iNKT TCRs. VDJdb, accessed 1 November 2021, was searched for CMV, EBV and SARS-CoV-2 annotated TCRs, with TCRs annotated for multiple antigens excluded. Using fastp at Q25 and MiXCR, TCRdb reprocessed the public reads and kept productive beta chains. Rows with a matching CDR3 protein are joined into one entry that keeps the most common DNA and genes. TCRdb, rather than the study authors, made the V and J calls. The table for this sample lists 37,000 or so distinct CDR3 sequences; over 4.5% of them were counted only once. Jointly, the top ten make up roughly 4.9% of the sample.

This specimen belongs to a study of early T cells in non-severe SARS-CoV-2 infection (dated by TCRdb to the early 2020s). With regard to the full study: TCR sequencing used bulk RNA from unsorted whole blood, so alpha and beta chains could not be paired.

Study-level results and caveats: VDJdb matching was skewed toward anti-spike CD8 responses, so virus-specific expansions were likely underestimated and private and CD4 specificities were missed.

For this chain, trimming is 3 bases at the V end and 4 bases at the J end, and the number of junction bases without a gene match is 4. The CDR3 measures 14 amino acids from cysteine to phenylalanine. The DNA shown is the 42-base CDR3, in frame from base 1. Reading the germline V gene gives CDR1 SGDLS and CDR2 YYNGEE. The chain is made from TRBV9 and TRBJ2-7; 10 nucleotides in the junction match TRBD1. The sample comprised whole blood. This TCR was sampled from an adult who was a healthcare worker with PCR-confirmed SARS-CoV-2 infection or an uninfected control (not recorded which). The CDR3 in this case is CASSGGTGEYEQYF. The DNA is as follows: TGTGCCAGCAGCGGTGGGACAGGGGAATACGAGCAGTACTTC.